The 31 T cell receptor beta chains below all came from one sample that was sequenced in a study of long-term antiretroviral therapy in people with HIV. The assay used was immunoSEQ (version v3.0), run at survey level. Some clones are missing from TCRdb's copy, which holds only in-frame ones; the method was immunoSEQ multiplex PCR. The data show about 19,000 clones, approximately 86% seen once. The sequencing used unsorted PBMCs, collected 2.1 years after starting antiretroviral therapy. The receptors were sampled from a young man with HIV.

The CDR3, as DNA: TGTGCCAGCAGCGCCGGGGGCACGGGGAACACTGAAGCTTTCTTT. Its translation: CASSAGGTGNTEAFF. The rearrangement links TRBV9 to TRBJ1-1, with a possible D match to TRBD1 (6 bases). The CDR3 sequence is 15 residues long. CDR1 and CDR2 (germline): SGDLS, YYNGEE. Trimming shortened V by 3 bases and J by 1 base, and 13 bases separated the two germline ends.

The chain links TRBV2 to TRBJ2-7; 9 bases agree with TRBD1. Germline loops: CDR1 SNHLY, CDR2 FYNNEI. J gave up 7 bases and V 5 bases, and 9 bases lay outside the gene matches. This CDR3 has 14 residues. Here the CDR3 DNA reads TGTGCCAGCAGTCCCGGGACAGGGCGGAATGAGCAGTACTTC. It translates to CASSPGTGRNEQYF.

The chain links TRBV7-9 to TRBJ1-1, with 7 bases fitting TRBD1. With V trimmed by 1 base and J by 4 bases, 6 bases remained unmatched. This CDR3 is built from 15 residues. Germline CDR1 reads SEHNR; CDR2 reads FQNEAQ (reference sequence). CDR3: CASSLDRGRSTEAFF. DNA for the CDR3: TGTGCCAGCAGCTTAGACAGGGGACGAAGCACTGAAGCTTTCTTT.

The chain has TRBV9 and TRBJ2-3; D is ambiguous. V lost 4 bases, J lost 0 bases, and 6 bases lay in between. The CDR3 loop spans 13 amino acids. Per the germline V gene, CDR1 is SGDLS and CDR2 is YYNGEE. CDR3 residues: CASSSYSTDTQYF. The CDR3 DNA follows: TGTGCCAGCAGCTCATATAGCACAGATACGCAGTATTTT.

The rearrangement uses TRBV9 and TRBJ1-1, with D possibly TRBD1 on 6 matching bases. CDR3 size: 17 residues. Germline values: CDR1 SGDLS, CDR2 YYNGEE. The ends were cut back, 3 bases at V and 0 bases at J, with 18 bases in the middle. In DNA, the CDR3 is TGTGCCAGCAGCGCGAACAGGGACCTAGTGATGAACACTGAAGCTTTCTTT. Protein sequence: CASSANRDLVMNTEAFF. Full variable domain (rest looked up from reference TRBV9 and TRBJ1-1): DSGVTQTPKHLITATGQRVTLRCSPRSGDLSVYWYQQSLDQGLQFLIQYYNGEERAKGNILERFSAQQFPDLHSELNLSSLELGDSALYFCASSANRDLVMNTEAFFGQGTRLTVV.

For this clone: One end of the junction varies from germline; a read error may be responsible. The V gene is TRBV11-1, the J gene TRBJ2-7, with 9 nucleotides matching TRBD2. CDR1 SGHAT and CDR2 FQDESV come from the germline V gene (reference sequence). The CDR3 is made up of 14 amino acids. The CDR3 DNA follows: TGTGCCAGCAGCGTAGCGGGAGTCACCTACGAGCAGTACTTC. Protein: CASSVAGVTYEQYF.

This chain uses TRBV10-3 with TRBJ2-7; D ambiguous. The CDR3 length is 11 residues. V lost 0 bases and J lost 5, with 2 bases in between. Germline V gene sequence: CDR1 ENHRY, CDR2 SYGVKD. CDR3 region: CAISESHEQYF. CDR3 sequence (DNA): TGTGCCATCAGTGAGTCTCACGAGCAGTACTTC.

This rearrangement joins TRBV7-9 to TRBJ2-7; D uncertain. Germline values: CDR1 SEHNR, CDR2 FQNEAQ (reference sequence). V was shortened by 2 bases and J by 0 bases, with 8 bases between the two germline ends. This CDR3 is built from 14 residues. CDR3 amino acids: CASSLISNSYEQYF. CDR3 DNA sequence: TGTGCCAGCAGCTTAATCTCCAACTCCTACGAGCAGTACTTC.

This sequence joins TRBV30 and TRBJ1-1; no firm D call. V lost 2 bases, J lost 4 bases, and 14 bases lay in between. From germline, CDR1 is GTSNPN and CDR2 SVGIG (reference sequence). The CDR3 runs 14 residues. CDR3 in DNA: TGTGCCTGGAGTCGGGCGGCTCGGGGCACTGAAGCTTTCTTT. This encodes CAWSRAARGTEAFF.

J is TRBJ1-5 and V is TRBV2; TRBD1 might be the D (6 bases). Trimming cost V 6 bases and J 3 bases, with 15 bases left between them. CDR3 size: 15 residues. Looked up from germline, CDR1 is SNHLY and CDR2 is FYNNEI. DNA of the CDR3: TGTGCCAGCAGACCTTTACAGGGTCACAATCAGCCCCAGCATTTT. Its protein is CASRPLQGHNQPQHF. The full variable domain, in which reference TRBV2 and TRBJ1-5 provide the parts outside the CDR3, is EPEVTQTPSHQVTQMGQEVILRCVPISNHLYFYWYRQILGQKVEFLVSFYNNEISEKSEIFDDQFSVERPDGSNFTLKIRSTKLEDSAMYFCASRPLQGHNQPQHFGDGTRLSIL.

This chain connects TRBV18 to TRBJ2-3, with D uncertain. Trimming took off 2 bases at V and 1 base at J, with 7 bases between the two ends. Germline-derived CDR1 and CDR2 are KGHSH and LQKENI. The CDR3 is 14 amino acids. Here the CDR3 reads CASSPSFRTDTQYF. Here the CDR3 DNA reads TGTGCCAGCTCACCAAGCTTTCGCACAGATACGCAGTATTTT. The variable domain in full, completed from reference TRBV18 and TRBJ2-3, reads NAGVMQNPRHLVRRRGQEARLRCSPMKGHSHVYWYRQLPEEGLKFMVYLQKENIIDESGMPKERFSAEFPKEGPSILRIQQVVRGDSAAYFCASSPSFRTDTQYFGPGTRLTVL.

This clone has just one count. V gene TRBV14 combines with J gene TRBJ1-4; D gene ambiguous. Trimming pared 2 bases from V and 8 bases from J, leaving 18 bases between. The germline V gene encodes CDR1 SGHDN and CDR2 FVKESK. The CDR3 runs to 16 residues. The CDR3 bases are TGTGCCAGCAGCCAATTCTTCGAAAGGGCCGGCGAAAAACTGTTTTTT. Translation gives CASSQFFERAGEKLFF. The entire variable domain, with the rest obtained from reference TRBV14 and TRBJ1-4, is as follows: EAGVTQFPSHSVIEKGQTVTLRCDPISGHDNLYWYRRVMGKEIKFLLHFVKESKQDESGMPNNRFLAERTGGTYSTLKVQPAELEDSGVYFCASSQFFERAGEKLFFGSGTQLSVL.

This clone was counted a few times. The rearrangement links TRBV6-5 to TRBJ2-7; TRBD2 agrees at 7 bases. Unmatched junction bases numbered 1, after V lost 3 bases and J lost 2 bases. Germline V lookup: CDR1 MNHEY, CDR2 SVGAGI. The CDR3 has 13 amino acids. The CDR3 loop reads CASSYRGAYEQYF. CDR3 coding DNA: TGTGCCAGCAGTTATCGGGGGGCCTACGAGCAGTACTTC.

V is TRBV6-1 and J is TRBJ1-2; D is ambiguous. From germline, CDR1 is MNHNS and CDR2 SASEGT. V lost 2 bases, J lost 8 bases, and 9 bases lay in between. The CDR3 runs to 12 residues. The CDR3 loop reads CASSESGYGYTF. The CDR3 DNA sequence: TGTGCCAGCAGTGAATCCGGGTACGGCTACACCTTC.

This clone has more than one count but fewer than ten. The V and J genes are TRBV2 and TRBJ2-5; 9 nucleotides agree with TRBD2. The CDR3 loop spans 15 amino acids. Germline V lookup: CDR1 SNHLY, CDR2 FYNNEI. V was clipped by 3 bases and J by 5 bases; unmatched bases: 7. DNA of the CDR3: TGTGCCAGCAGTGACGGCGGGGGGGCCGGGGAGACCCAGTACTTC. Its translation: CASSDGGGAGETQYF.

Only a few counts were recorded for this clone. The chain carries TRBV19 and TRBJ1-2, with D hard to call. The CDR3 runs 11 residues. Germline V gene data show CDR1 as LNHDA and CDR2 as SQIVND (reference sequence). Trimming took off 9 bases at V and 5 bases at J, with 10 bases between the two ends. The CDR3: CASRREYGYTF. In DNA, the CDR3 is TGTGCCAGCAGGAGAGAGTATGGCTACACCTTC.

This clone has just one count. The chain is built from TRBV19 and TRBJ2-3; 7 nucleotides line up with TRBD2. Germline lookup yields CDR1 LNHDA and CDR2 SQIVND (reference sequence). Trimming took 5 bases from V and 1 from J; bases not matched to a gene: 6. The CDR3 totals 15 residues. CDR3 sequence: CASSSSGARTDTQYF. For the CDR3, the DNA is TGTGCCAGTAGTTCCAGCGGGGCGCGCACAGATACGCAGTATTTT.

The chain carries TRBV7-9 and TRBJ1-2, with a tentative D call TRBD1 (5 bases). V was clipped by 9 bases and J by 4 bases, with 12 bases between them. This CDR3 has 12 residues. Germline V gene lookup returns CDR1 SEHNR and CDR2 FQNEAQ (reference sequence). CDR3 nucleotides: TGTGCCAGTAAAGGGGATTCCTATGGCTACACCTTC. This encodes CASKGDSYGYTF.

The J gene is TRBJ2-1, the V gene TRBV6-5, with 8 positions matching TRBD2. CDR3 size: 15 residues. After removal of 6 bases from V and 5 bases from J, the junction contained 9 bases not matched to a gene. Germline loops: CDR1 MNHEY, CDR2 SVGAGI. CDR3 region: CASSPLSGGNNEQFF. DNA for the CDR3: TGTGCCAGCAGCCCTCTTTCGGGGGGGAACAATGAGCAGTTCTTC.

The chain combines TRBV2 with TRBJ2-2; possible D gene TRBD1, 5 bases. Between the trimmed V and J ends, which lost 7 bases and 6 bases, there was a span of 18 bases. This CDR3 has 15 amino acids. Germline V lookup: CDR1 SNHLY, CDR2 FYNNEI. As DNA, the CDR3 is TGTGCCAGCAAGTCTGGGGCTATCGTTCCCGGGGAGCTGTTTTTT. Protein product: CASKSGAIVPGELFF.

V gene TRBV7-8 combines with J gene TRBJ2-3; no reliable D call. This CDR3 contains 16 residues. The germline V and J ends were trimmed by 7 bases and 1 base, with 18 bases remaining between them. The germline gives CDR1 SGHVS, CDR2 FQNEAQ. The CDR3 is CASIHSLFGGTDTQYF. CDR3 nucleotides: TGTGCCAGCATCCACTCACTGTTTGGTGGCACAGATACGCAGTATTTT.

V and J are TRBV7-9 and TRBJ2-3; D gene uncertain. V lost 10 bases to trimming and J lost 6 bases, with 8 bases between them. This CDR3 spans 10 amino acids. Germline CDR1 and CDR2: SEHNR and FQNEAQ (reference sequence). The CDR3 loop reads CATQGDTQYF. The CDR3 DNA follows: TGTGCCACCCAAGGGGATACGCAGTATTTT.

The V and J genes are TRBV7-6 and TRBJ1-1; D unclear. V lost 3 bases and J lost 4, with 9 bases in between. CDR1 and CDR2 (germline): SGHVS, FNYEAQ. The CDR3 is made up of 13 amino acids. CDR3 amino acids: CASSLSGVTEAFF. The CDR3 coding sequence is TGTGCCAGCAGCTTGTCCGGGGTCACTGAAGCTTTCTTT.

The CDR3 nucleotides read TGTGCCAGCAGCGTAGACGGCGGAGCGGCTAACGAGCAGTACTTC. This encodes CASSVDGGAANEQYF. V gene TRBV9 combines with J gene TRBJ2-7, with D maybe TRBD2 (5 bases). Trimming pared 0 bases from V and 5 bases from J, leaving 15 bases between. The CDR3 length is 15 residues. The germline CDR1 and CDR2 sequences are SGDLS and YYNGEE.

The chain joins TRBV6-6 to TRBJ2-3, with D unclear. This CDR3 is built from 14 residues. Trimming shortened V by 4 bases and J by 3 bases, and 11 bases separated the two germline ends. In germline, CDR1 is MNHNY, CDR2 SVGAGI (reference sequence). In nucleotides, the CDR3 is TGTGCCAGCAGTTCTTTCGGAGATACAGATACGCAGTATTTT. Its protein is CASSSFGDTDTQYF.

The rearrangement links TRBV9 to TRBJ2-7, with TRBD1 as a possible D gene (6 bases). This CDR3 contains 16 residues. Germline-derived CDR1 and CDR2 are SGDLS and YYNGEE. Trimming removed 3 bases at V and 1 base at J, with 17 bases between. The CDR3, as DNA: TGTGCCAGCAGCGCGGAGCTACAGGGCGGATCCTACGAGCAGTACTTC. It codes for CASSAELQGGSYEQYF.

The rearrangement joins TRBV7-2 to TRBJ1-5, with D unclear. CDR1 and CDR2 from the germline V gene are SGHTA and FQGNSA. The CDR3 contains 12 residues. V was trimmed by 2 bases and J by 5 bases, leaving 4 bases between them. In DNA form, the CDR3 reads TGTGCCAGCAGCTTACTGGATCAGCCCCAGCATTTT. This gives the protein CASSLLDQPQHF. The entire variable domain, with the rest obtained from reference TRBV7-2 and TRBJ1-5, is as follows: GAGVSQSPSNKVTEKGKDVELRCDPISGHTALYWYRQSLGQGLEFLIYFQGNSAPDKSGLPSDRFSAERTGGSVSTLTIQRTQQEDSAVYLCASSLLDQPQHFGDGTRLSIL.

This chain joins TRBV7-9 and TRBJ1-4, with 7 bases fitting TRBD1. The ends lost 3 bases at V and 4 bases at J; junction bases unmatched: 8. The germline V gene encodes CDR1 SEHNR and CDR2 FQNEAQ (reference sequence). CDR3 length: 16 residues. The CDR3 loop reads CASSLGRGQNNEKLFF. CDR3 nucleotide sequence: TGTGCCAGCAGCTTGGGAAGGGGGCAGAATAATGAAAAACTGTTTTTT.

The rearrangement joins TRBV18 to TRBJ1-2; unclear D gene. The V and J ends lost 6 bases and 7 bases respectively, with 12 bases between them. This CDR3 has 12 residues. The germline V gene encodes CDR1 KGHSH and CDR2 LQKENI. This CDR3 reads CASSPPELGYTF. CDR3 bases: TGTGCCAGCTCTCCGCCCGAGCTTGGCTACACCTTC.

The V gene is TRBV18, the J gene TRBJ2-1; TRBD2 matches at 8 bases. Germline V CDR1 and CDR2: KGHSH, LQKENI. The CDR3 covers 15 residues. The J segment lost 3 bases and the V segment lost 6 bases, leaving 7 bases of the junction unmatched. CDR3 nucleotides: TGTGCCAGCTCCCCCGGGACTAGAGGCTACAATGAGCAGTTCTTC. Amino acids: CASSPGTRGYNEQFF.

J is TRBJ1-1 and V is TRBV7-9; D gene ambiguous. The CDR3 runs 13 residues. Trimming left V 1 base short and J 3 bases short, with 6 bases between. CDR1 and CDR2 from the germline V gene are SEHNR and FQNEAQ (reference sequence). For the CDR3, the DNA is TGTGCCAGCAGCTTAGGAGGAGACACTGAAGCTTTCTTT. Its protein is CASSLGGDTEAFF. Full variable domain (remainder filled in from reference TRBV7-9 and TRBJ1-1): DTGVSQNPRHKITKRGQNVTFRCDPISEHNRLYWYRQTLGQGPEFLTYFQNEAQLEKSRLLSDRFSAERPKGSFSTLEIQRTEQGDSAMYLCASSLGGDTEAFFGQGTRLTVV.